One TCR beta chain is described in this entry. Its antigen remains unknown. PCR used 60 Vbeta primers and 13 Jbeta primers. Produced via immunoSEQ multiplex PCR; TCRdb's table is partial and in-frame only. The sample consists of 170,000 or so clones, roughly four fifths of them appearing once. It was healthy bone marrow donors who served as donors. This sample stems from a study of cytomegalovirus exposure and HLA in healthy donors. Study-wide findings and caveats: Beyond CMV serostatus, there was no information to go on about immune exposure. Excluded: some indistinguishable V segments such as TRBV6-2 and TRBV6-3.

This CDR3 region has 15 residues. J gave up 4 bases and V 3 bases, and 8 bases lay outside the gene matches. Germline-derived CDR1 and CDR2 are WNHNN and SYGVQD (reference sequence). The genes are TRBV10-1 and TRBJ2-7, with 8 bases identical to TRBD2. The receptor comes from a girl between 10 and 17 years old in good health and CMV-seropositive. Sequencing used PBMCs. The CDR3 loop reads CASSEVAGPGYEQYF. The CDR3 DNA reads TGCGCCAGCAGTGAAGTAGCGGGGCCGGGGTACGAGCAGTACTTC.